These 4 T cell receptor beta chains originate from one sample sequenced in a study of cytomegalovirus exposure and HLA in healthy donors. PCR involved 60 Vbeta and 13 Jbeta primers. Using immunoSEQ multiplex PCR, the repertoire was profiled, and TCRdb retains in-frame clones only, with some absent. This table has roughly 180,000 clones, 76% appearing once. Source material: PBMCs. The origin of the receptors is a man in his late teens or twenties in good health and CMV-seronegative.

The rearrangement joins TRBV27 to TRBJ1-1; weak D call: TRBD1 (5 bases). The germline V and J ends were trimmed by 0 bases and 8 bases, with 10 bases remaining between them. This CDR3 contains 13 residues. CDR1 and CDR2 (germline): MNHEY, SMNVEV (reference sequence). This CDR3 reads CASSLSIGAEAFF. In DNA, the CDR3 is TGTGCCAGCAGTTTATCGATAGGGGCCGAAGCTTTCTTT.

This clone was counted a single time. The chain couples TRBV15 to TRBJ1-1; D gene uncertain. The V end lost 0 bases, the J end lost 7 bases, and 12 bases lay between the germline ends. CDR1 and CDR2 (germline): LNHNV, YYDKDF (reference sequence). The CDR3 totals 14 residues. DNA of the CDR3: TGTGCCACCAGCAGAGATCGGGTCCCCGTTGAAGCTTTCTTT. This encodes CATSRDRVPVEAFF.

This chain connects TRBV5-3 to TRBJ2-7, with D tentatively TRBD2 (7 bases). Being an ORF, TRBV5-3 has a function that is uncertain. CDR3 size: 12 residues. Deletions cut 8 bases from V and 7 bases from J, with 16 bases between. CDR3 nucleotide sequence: TGTGCCAGCGGGGGGCAGAGGTCGGAGCAGTACTTC. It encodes CASGGQRSEQYF.

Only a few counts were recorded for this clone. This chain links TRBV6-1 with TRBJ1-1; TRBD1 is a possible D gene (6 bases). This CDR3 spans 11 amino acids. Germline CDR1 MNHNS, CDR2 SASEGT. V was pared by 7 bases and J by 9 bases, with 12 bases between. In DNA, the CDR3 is TGTGCCAGCACCAACGGACAGAAAGCTTTCTTT. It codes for CASTNGQKAFF.